These 6 T cell receptor beta chains share one sample of origin, sequenced in a study of shared clonotypes between healthy human individuals. The method was immunoSEQ multiplex PCR; TCRdb's version includes in-frame clones alone and lacks a portion of them. Of a few hundred thousand clones listed, approximately 97% are singletons. The material sequenced was naive CD4+ T cells sorted from blood. The subset here: CD45RA+ positively selected. The receptors come from a woman aged 25 to 39 in good health.

J is TRBJ1-2 and V is TRBV5-1; D not resolved. Germline V lookup: CDR1 SGHRS, CDR2 YFSETQ. This CDR3 comprises 16 residues. Trimming took off 3 bases at V and 8 bases at J, with 23 bases between the two ends. The chain's CDR3 is CASSSWATPNLFGYTF. The CDR3 DNA follows: TGCGCCAGCAGCTCTTGGGCAACGCCTAACCTATTCGGCTACACCTTC.

V and J are TRBV6-1 and TRBJ1-5, with unresolved D. Germline values: CDR1 MNHNS, CDR2 SASEGT. CDR3 length: 16 amino acids. Deletions cut 3 bases from V and 0 bases from J, with 12 bases between. The CDR3 DNA sequence: TGTGCCAGCAGTGACGCCACTAATTATAGCAATCAGCCCCAGCATTTT. Protein sequence: CASSDATNYSNQPQHF.

The genes are TRBV28 and TRBJ1-5; 10 bases line up with TRBD1. V trimming: 5 bases; J trimming: 3 bases; junction bases outside the gene matches: 7. Germline assignment: CDR1 MDHEN and CDR2 SYDVKM. This CDR3 region has 16 residues. CDR3 coding DNA: TGTGCCAGCAGTCCTAGGGGGACAGGGGACAATCAGCCCCAGCATTTT. Translated: CASSPRGTGDNQPQHF.

The chain uses TRBV5-1 and TRBJ2-6; 7 nucleotides agree with TRBD2. The V and J ends lost 0 bases and 0 bases, in that order; junction bases with no gene match: 3. CDR1 is SGHRS, CDR2 YFSETQ, per germline. CDR3 length equals 17 residues. Written as DNA, the CDR3 is TGCGCCAGCAGCTTGGAGGGAGGGGTCTCTGGGGCCAACGTCCTGACTTTC. As protein: CASSLEGGVSGANVLTF.

This clone has a single count. The chain carries TRBV2 and TRBJ2-4; D tentatively fits TRBD1 or TRBD2 (5 bases each). CDR1 and CDR2 (germline): SNHLY, FYNNEI. The length of the CDR3 is 17 residues. V lost 2 bases to trimming and J lost 0 bases, with 14 bases between them. CDR3 DNA sequence: TGTGCCAGCAGTGAAAGGGGACCCGTTCTAGCCAAAAACATTCAGTACTTC. It is translated as CASSERGPVLAKNIQYF.

The V gene is TRBV5-1, the J gene TRBJ2-1; 10 nucleotides agree with TRBD2. V lost 1 base and J lost 0; bases outside the gene matches: 13. Germline V lookup: CDR1 SGHRS, CDR2 YFSETQ. This CDR3 has 20 residues. CDR3 DNA: TGCGCCAGCAGCTTGTCTCCTAGCGGGAGTTTAGGGTCCTCCTACAATGAGCAGTTCTTC. Translating gives CASSLSPSGSLGSSYNEQFF.